This TCR beta chain emerged from a study of cytomegalovirus exposure and HLA in healthy donors. General study findings and limits: Most TCR sequences showed up rarely, but some public TCRs showed up in many donors. Earlier findings revealed that most TCR beta V segments proved productive either about 90% or about 30% of the time. Later analysis reportedly placed an Asian-associated ancestry cluster below the roughly 680-donor mean in N-insertions.

This clone was observed a few times. The antigen is unknown. The CDR3 does not end in the conserved phenylalanine or tryptophan, so this is likely a read error. PCR involved 60 Vbeta and 13 Jbeta primers. The table came from immunoSEQ multiplex PCR; TCRdb's copy has only in-frame clones and leaves some out. The sample lists 150,000 to 200,000 clones, almost 80% occurring once. Source material: PBMCs. The receptor was derived from a man aged 25-45 years in good health and CMV-seronegative.

In DNA, the CDR3 is TGTGCCATCAATCGAAAGGGGGCGTTGGATGGCTACACCCTC. This codes for CAINRKGALDGYTL. This chain uses TRBV10-3 with TRBJ1-2, with 7 positions matching TRBD1. This CDR3 has 14 amino acids. Germline CDR1 and CDR2: ENHRY and SYGVKD. J lost 6 bases, V lost 7 bases, and 11 bases had no gene match.